This T cell receptor beta chain was identified during a study of early T cells in non-severe SARS-CoV-2 infection. Study overall: The authors sequenced bulk RNA from unsorted whole blood, leaving chains unpaired. Study observations and caveats: Matching with VDJdb favored anti-spike CD8 responses (missing private and CD4 specificities).

With regard to this clonotype: Antigen specificity is unknown.

The V end lost 6 bases, the J end lost 0 bases, and 12 bases lay between the germline ends. Germline values: CDR1 SEHNR, CDR2 FQNEAQ (reference sequence). CDR3 length: 14 residues. Each single cDNA molecule received a unique molecular identifier. From the 5' RACE reads, TCRdb called clonotypes with MiXCR, one entry per CDR3 protein. The sample contains about 90,000 distinct CDR3 sequences, approximately 12% of which appear only once. This specimen was whole blood, taken at baseline. The receptor was isolated from an adult who was a healthcare worker with PCR-confirmed SARS-CoV-2 infection or an uninfected control (not recorded which). This sequence joins TRBV7-9 and TRBJ2-7; D remains unclear. Here the CDR3 reads CASRPTASSYEQYF. CDR3 nucleotides: TGTGCCAGCAGACCCACGGCGAGCTCCTACGAGCAGTACTTC.